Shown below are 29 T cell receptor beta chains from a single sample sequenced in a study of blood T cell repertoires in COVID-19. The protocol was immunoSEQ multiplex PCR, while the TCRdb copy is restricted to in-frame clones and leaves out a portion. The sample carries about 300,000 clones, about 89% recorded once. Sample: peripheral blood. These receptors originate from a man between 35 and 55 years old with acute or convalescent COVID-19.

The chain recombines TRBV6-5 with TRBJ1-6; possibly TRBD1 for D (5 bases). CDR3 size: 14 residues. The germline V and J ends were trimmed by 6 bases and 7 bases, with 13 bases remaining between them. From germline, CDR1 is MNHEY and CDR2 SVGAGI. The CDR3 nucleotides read TGTGCCAGCAGCCGTCTGGGGGGAAATTCACCCCTCCACTTT. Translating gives CASSRLGGNSPLHF.

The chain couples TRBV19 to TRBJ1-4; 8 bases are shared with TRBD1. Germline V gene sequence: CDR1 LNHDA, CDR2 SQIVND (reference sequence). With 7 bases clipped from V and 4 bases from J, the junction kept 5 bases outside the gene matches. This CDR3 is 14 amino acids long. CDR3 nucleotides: TGTGCCAGTAAACTGACAGGGGATAATGAAAAACTGTTTTTT. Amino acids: CASKLTGDNEKLFF.

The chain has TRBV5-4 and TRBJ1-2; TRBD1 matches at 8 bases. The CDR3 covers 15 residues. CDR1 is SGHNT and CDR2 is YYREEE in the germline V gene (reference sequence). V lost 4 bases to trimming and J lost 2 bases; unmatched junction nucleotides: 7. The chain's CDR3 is CASSVWDRMNYGYTF. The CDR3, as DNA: TGTGCCAGCAGCGTTTGGGACAGGATGAACTATGGCTACACCTTC. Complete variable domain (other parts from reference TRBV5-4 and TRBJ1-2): ETGVTQSPTHLIKTRGQQVTLRCSSQSGHNTVSWYQQALGQGPQFIFQYYREEENGRGNFPPRFSGLQFPNYSSELNVNALELDDSALYLCASSVWDRMNYGYTFGSGTRLTVV.

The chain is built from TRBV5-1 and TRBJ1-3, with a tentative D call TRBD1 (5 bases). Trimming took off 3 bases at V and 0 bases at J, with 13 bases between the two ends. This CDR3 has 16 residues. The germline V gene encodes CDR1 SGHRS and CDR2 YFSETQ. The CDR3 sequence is CASSSGTDSSGNTIYF. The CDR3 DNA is TGCGCCAGCAGCTCCGGGACTGATAGCTCTGGAAACACCATATATTTT.

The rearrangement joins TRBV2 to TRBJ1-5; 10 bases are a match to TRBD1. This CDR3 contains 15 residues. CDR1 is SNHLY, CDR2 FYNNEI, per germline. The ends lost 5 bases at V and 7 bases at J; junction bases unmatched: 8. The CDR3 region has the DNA TGTGCCAGCAGTCTCACTGACAGGGGGCAACAGCCCCAGCATTTT. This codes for CASSLTDRGQQPQHF.

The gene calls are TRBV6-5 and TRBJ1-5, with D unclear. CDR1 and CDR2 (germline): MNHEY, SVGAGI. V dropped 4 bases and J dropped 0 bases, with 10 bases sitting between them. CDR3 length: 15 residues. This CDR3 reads CASSSQPNSNQPQHF. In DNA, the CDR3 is TGTGCCAGCAGTTCACAGCCTAATAGCAATCAGCCCCAGCATTTT.

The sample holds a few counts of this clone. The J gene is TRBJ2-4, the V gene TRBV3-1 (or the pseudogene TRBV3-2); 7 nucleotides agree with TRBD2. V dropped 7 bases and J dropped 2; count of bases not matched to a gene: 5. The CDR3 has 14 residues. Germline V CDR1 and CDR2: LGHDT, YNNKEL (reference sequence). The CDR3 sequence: CASTPAGSKNIQYF. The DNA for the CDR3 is TGTGCCAGCACCCCAGCGGGGTCCAAAAACATTCAGTACTTC.

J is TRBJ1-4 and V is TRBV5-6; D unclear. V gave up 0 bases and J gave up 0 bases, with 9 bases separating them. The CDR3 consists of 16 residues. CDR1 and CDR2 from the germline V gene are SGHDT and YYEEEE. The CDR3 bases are TGTGCCAGCAGCTTGGGGGCGCTTTCAACTAATGAAAAACTGTTTTTT. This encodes CASSLGALSTNEKLFF.

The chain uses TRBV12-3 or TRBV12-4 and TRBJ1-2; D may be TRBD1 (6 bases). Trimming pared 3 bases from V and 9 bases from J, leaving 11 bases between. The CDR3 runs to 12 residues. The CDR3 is CASSLERGSYTF. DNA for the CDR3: TGTGCCAGCAGTTTGGAGAGGGGGAGCTACACCTTC.

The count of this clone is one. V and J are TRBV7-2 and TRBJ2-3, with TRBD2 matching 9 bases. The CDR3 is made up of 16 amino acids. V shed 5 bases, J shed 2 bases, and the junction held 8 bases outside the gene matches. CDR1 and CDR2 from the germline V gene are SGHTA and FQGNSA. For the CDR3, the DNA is TGTGCCAGCAGCGATCGCAGCGGGGGGCTCACAGATACGCAGTATTTT. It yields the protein CASSDRSGGLTDTQYF.

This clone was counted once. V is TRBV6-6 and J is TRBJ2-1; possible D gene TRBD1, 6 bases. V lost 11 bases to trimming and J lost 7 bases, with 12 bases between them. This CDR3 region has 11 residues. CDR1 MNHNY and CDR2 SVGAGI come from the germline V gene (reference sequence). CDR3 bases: TGTGCCTCTGGACAGTCTAATGAGCAGTTCTTC. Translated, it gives CASGQSNEQFF.

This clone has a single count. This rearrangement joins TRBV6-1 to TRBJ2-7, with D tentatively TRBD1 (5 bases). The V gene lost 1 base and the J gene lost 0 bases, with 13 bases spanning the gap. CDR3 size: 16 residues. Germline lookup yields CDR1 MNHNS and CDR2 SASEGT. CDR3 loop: CASSEGWGQASYEQYF. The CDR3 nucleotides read TGTGCCAGCAGTGAAGGTTGGGGCCAGGCCTCCTACGAGCAGTACTTC.

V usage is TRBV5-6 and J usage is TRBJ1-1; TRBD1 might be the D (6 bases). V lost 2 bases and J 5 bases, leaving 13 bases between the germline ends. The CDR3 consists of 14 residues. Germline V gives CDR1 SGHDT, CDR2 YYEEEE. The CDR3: CASSFYRVGTEAFF. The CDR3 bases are TGTGCCAGCAGCTTCTACAGGGTGGGTACTGAAGCTTTCTTT.

Here the CDR3 reads CATSDPNGVGYTF. CDR3 nucleotide sequence: TGTGCCACCAGTGACCCTAACGGGGTCGGCTACACCTTC. The chain links TRBV24-1 to TRBJ1-2; the D is unclear. CDR1 is KGHDR and CDR2 is SFDVKD in the germline V gene. The CDR3 has 13 residues. Between the trimmed V and J ends, which lost 4 bases and 8 bases, there was a span of 13 bases.

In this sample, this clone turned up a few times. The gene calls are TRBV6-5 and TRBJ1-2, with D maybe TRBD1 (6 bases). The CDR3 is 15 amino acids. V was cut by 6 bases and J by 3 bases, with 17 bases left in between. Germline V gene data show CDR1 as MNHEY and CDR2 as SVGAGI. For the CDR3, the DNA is TGTGCCAGCAGCCCGAAAAGGGGGGGCGACTATGGCTACACCTTC. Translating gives CASSPKRGGDYGYTF.

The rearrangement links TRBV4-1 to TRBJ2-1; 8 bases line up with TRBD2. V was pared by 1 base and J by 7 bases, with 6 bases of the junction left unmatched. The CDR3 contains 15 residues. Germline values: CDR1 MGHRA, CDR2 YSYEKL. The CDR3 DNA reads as TGCGCCAGCAGCCAAGCCGGGACTAGTGGAAATGAGCAGTTCTTC. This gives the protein CASSQAGTSGNEQFF.

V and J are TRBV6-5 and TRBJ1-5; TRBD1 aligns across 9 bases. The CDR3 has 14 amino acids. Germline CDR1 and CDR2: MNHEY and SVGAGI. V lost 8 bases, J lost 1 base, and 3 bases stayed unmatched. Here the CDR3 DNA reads TGTGCCAGCCGCGGACAGGGGAGCAATCAGCCCCAGCATTTT. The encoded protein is CASRGQGSNQPQHF.

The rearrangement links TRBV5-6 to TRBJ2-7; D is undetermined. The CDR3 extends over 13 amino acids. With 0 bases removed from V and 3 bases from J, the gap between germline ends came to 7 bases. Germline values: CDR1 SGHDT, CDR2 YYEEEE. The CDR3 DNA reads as TGTGCCAGCAGCTTGGGGCAGTTCTACGAGCAGTACTTC. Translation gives CASSLGQFYEQYF. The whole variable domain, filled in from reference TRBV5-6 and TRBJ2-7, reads DAGVTQSPTHLIKTRGQQVTLRCSPKSGHDTVSWYQQALGQGPQFIFQYYEEEERQRGNFPDRFSGHQFPNYSSELNVNALLLGDSALYLCASSLGQFYEQYFGPGTRLTVT.

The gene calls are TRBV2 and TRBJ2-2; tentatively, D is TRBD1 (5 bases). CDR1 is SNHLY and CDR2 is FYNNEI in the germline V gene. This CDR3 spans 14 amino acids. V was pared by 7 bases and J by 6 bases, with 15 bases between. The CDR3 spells CASNPPGSAGELFF. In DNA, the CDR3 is TGTGCCAGCAATCCACCAGGGTCAGCCGGGGAGCTGTTTTTT.

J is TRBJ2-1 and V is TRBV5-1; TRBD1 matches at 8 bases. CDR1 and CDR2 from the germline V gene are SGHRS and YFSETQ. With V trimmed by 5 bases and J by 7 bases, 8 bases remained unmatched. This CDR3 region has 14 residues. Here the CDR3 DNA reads TGCGCCAGCAGTTTTGGACAGGGAAGGAATGAGCAGTTCTTC. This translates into CASSFGQGRNEQFF.

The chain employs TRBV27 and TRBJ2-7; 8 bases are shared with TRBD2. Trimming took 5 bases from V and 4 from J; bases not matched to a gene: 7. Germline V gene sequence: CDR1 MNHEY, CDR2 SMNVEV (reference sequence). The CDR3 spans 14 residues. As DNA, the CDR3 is TGTGCCAGCAGTGTACTAGCGGAGAATTACGAGCAGTACTTC. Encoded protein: CASSVLAENYEQYF.

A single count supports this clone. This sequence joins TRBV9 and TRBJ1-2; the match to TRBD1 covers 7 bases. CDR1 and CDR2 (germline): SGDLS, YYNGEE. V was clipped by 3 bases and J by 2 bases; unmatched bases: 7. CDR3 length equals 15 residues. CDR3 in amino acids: CASSAISRGNYGYTF. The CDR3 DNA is TGTGCCAGCAGCGCCATTAGCAGGGGGAACTATGGCTACACCTTC.

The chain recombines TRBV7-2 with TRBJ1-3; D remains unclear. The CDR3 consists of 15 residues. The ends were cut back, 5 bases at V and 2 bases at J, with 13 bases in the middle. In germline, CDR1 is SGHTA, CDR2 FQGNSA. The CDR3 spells CASSLFKSAGNTIYF. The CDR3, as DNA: TGTGCCAGCAGCCTGTTTAAGAGCGCTGGAAACACCATATATTTT.

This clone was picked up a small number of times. CDR3 loop: CASSDTGGGGYTF. The CDR3 DNA reads TGTGCCAGCAGCGATACAGGGGGCGGTGGCTACACCTTC. The chain couples TRBV11-3 to TRBJ1-2; 9 nucleotides match TRBD1. The CDR3 sequence is 13 residues long. V was clipped by 5 bases and J by 7 bases; unmatched bases: 5. Germline V lookup: CDR1 SGHNT, CDR2 YENEEA.

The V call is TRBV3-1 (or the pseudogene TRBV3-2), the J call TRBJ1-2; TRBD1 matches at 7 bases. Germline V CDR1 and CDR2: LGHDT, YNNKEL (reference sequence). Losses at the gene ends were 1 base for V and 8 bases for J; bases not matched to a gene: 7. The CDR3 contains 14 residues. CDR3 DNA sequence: TGTGCCAGCAGCCAAGCCAGGGCAGGGGGGGGCTACACCTTC. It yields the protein CASSQARAGGGYTF.

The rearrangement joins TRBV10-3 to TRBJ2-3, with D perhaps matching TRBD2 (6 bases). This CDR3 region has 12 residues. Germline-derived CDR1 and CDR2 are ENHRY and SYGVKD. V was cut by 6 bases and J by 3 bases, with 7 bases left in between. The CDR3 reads CAISGTTDTQYF. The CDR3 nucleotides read TGTGCCATCAGCGGGACTACAGATACGCAGTATTTT.

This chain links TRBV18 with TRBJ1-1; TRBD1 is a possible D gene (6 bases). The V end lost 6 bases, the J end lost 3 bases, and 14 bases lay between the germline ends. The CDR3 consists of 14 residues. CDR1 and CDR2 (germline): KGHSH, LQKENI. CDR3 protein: CASSITSGDTEAFF. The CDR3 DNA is TGTGCCAGCTCGATAACCTCAGGGGACACTGAAGCTTTCTTT.

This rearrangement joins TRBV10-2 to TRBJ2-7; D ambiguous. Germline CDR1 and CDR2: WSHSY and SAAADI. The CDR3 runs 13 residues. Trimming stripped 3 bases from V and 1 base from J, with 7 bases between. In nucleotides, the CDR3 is TGCGCCAGCAGTGACCGTAGATCCTACGAGCAGTACTTC. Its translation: CASSDRRSYEQYF.

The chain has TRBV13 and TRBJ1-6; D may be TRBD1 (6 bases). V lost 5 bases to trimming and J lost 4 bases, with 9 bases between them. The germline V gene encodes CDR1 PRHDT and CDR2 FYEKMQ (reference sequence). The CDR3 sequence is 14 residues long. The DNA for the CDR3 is TGTGCCAGCAGCACCGGACAGTATAATTCACCCCTCCACTTT. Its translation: CASSTGQYNSPLHF.